The sequence of this TCR beta chain was determined in a study of molecular identifiers for immune sequencing clone quantification. MiXCR, run by TCRdb on the PCR reads, gives a single entry per CDR3 protein. The top ten hold roughly 0.94% of the sample, which has approximately 97,000 distinct CDR3 sequences, less than 25% seen once. General study points: It was shown that clones above 20 RNA copies held over 99% of effector molecules, but under 1% in naive cells.

A note on this clonotype: Its antigen remains unknown. This may be a read error: a much more frequent sequence differs by one nucleotide.

Germline V lookup: CDR1 SGHRS, CDR2 YFSETQ. This CDR3 region has 20 residues. The origin of this receptor is a human donor in good health. Some libraries in this study had Jurkat cell RNA spiked in. What was sequenced was naive CD8+ T cells from blood, with Jurkat cell RNA spiked in. Sample subset: FACS-sorted CD8+CD4-CCR7+CD45RA+ naive T cells. This chain uses TRBV5-1 with TRBJ2-1, with 7 positions matching TRBD2. The CDR3 reads CASSLGRVAGAVYSYNEQSF. Here the CDR3 DNA reads TGCGCCAGCAGCTTGGGGCGGGTAGCGGGCGCTGTATACTCCTACAATGAGCAGTCCTTC.